This entry concerns a single TCR beta chain. Per the study methods: Estimates of nucleated cell counts were drawn from the amplification of reference gene primers. The data were produced by immunoSEQ multiplex PCR, yet TCRdb's version contains in-frame clones alone and is incomplete. D and trimming were read from the DNA, whereas the V and J calls and clone size are those reported in that table. The sample holds 35,000 to 45,000 clones, around 89% seen once. The sample belongs to a study of blood T cell repertoires in COVID-19. For the study at large: The United States, Italy and Spain provided the acute and convalescent COVID-19 samples. The analysed material was cDNA or gDNA that came from T cells, B-cell-depleted T cells, or PBMCs.

The CDR3 spans 15 residues. Trimming at V came to 3 bases and at J to 4 bases, leaving 3 bases not matched to a gene. Per the germline V gene, CDR1 is LGHNA and CDR2 is YNFKEQ. The sequenced sample was peripheral blood. J is TRBJ2-2 and V is TRBV4-2, with 9 positions matching TRBD1. This receptor was taken from a man in his fifties or sixties with active COVID-19. The CDR3: CASSHGQGPTGELFF. The DNA of the CDR3 is TGTGCCAGCAGCCACGGACAGGGGCCCACCGGGGAGCTGTTTTTT.